Given below is one T cell receptor (beta chain) in context. The data are from a study of blood T cell repertoires in COVID-19. Trimming took 6 bases from V and 7 from J; bases not matched to a gene: 18. CDR3 length equals 17 residues. CDR1 and CDR2 (germline): LNHDA, SQIVND (reference sequence). Generated by immunoSEQ multiplex PCR, the TCRdb table keeps only in-frame clones and is missing some. This sample has about 150,000 clones, with roughly nine tenths found just once. Sequenced material: peripheral blood. The rearrangement links TRBV19 to TRBJ1-5; the match to TRBD1 covers 7 bases. The sequence derives from a woman in her 70s with acute or convalescent COVID-19. This CDR3 reads CASSSPSGVQGEQPQHF. Here the CDR3 DNA reads TGTGCCAGTAGCAGTCCCTCTGGGGTCCAGGGGGAACAGCCCCAGCATTTT.